Each of the 3 T cell receptor beta chains below was sequenced from the same sample in a study of blood T cell repertoires in COVID-19. Profiling relied on immunoSEQ multiplex PCR, and the TCRdb table lists in-frame clones only, not all of them. The sample records around 200,000 clones, about 85% being singletons. The sequencing sample was made of peripheral blood. The receptors shown here come from a woman between 18 and 30 years old who had recovered from COVID-19.

CDR3 in amino acids: CASSQVGLRTGGTEAFF. Written as DNA, the CDR3 is TGTGCCAGCAGCCAAGTCGGTCTAAGGACAGGGGGCACTGAAGCTTTCTTT. This sequence joins TRBV4-2 and TRBJ1-1, with 10 bases identical to TRBD1. Trimming at V came to 1 base and at J to 4 bases, leaving 9 bases not matched to a gene. Germline CDR1 reads LGHNA; CDR2 reads YNFKEQ. The CDR3 runs 17 residues.

In the case of this clone: The same CDR3 also results from other DNA sequences found in this sample. The genes are TRBV9 and TRBJ2-5; D is unresolved. Germline values: CDR1 SGDLS, CDR2 YYNGEE. The V end lost 0 bases, the J end lost 4 bases, and 7 bases lay between the germline ends. This CDR3 comprises 13 residues. The CDR3 DNA is TGTGCCAGCAGCGTAGGTACGGGAGAGACCCAGTACTTC. Amino acids: CASSVGTGETQYF.

V is TRBV6-5 and J is TRBJ2-7, with D possibly being TRBD1 (7 bases). V lost 7 bases to trimming and J lost 2 bases, with 15 bases between them. CDR1 is MNHEY and CDR2 is SVGAGI in the germline V gene. The CDR3 is 14 residues long. The CDR3, as DNA: TGTGCCAGCACCAAGGGGGCGGGACCCTACGAGCAGTACTTC. This translates into CASTKGAGPYEQYF.